The clone carrying this T cell receptor (beta chain) was counted once. This specimen belongs to a study of blood T cell repertoires in COVID-19. Measured with immunoSEQ multiplex PCR; TCRdb has only the in-frame clones, and not every one. The table includes under 250,000 clones, 83% detected once. Sequenced: peripheral blood. The TCR originated in a human donor in a cohort sampled during active COVID-19.

The CDR3: CSVRGQGVGNYGYTF. The CDR3, as DNA: TGCAGCGTCCGGGGACAGGGCGTGGGGAACTATGGCTACACCTTC. The chain combines TRBV29-1 with TRBJ1-2; 9 bases map to TRBD1. CDR1 SQVTM and CDR2 ANQGSEA come from the germline V gene. The V gene end was trimmed by 6 bases and the J gene end by 2 bases; junction bases not matched to a gene: 10. The CDR3 is 15 residues long.